Each of the 15 T cell receptor beta chains below was sequenced from the same sample in a study of shared clonotypes between healthy human individuals. Method: immunoSEQ multiplex PCR; TCRdb's copy keeps in-frame clones and lacks some. Of 2.3 million or so clones detected, more than 80% appear once; the ten largest clones hold 0.39%. Material: naive CD4+ T cells from PBMCs. Subset described: CD45RA+ positively selected. The source of these receptors is a man aged 18-30 years in good health. Some clones in this sample may be carry-over from other donors' samples.

This clone was detected only once. This rearrangement joins TRBV5-4 to TRBJ2-7; the D gene is possibly TRBD1 (5 bases). CDR1 is SGHNT, CDR2 YYREEE, per germline (reference sequence). The ends were cut back, 0 bases at V and 0 bases at J, with 10 bases in the middle. The CDR3 extends over 15 amino acids. CDR3 protein: CASSLVAGPSYEQYF. The CDR3 DNA reads TGTGCCAGCAGCTTGGTGGCAGGGCCCTCCTACGAGCAGTACTTC.

V and J are TRBV18 and TRBJ2-2, with D maybe TRBD1 (5 bases). The germline V gene encodes CDR1 KGHSH and CDR2 LQKENI. V was cut by 1 base and J by 0 bases, with 9 bases left in between. This CDR3 is built from 16 residues. The CDR3 protein is CASSPRQTSNTGELFF. In nucleotides, the CDR3 is TGTGCCAGCTCACCACGACAGACCTCGAACACCGGGGAGCTGTTTTTT.

Points on this clone: Additional DNA sequences in this sample encode the identical CDR3. This chain connects TRBV6-6 to TRBJ2-1; 7 nucleotides agree with TRBD1. The germline V gene has CDR1 MNHNY and CDR2 SVGAGI (reference sequence). V trimming: 8 bases; J trimming: 3 bases; junction bases outside the gene matches: 7. The CDR3 length is 14 residues. The CDR3 DNA follows: TGTGCCAGCTCCGGGGCAGGGGGCTACAATGAGCAGTTCTTC. Translated: CASSGAGGYNEQFF.

The chain joins TRBV9 to TRBJ1-5, with 8 nucleotides matching TRBD1. CDR3 length equals 15 residues. V shed 4 bases and J 4 bases; nucleotides not matched to a gene: 7. The germline CDR1 and CDR2 sequences are SGDLS and YYNGEE. The CDR3 nucleotides read TGTGCCAGCAGCTCCGGGACAGGTGATAATCAGCCCCAGCATTTT. Translated, it gives CASSSGTGDNQPQHF.

In its sample, this clone was seen once. This chain links TRBV29-1 with TRBJ2-3; D possibly corresponds to TRBD2 (7 bases). V was clipped by 3 bases and J by 6 bases, with 19 bases between them. CDR1 is SQVTM, CDR2 ANQGSEA, per germline. This CDR3 spans 15 amino acids. CDR3 in DNA: TGCAGCGTTGACTCGGGTGGAGGGGGGGCCGATACGCAGTATTTT. Its protein is CSVDSGGGGADTQYF.

As to this clone: A junction end diverges from the germline sequence, so it may reflect a read error. V gene TRBV6-1 combines with J gene TRBJ1-3; no definite D call. CDR3 length: 11 residues. CDR1 and CDR2 from the germline V gene are MNHNS and SASEGT. The CDR3 loop reads CASSEKALFGF. CDR3 in DNA: TGTGCCAGCAGTGAAAAGGCCCTCTTTGGGTTT.

This rearrangement joins TRBV7-2 to TRBJ2-4, with TRBD2 identical over 7 bases. Looked up from germline, CDR1 is SGHTA and CDR2 is FQGNSA. There are 16 residues in the CDR3. Trimming took 9 bases from V and 4 from J; bases not matched to a gene: 15. CDR3: CASVSRGVSAKNIQYF. The CDR3 DNA follows: TGTGCCAGTGTGAGTCGGGGGGTCTCTGCAAAAAACATTCAGTACTTC. Full variable domain (remainder filled in from reference TRBV7-2 and TRBJ2-4): GAGVSQSPSNKVTEKGKDVELRCDPISGHTALYWYRQSLGQGLEFLIYFQGNSAPDKSGLPSDRFSAERTGGSVSTLTIQRTQQEDSAVYLCASVSRGVSAKNIQYFGAGTRLSVL.

The chain has TRBV7-9 and TRBJ2-1; possible D gene TRBD2, 6 bases. The V gene's germline CDR1 is SEHNR and CDR2 FQNEAQ (reference sequence). Trimming removed 1 base from V and 15 bases from J, with 19 bases in between. There are 14 residues in the CDR3. The CDR3 region is CASSLGLESPGWFF. The CDR3 DNA sequence: TGTGCCAGCAGCTTAGGACTAGAAAGCCCCGGGTGGTTCTTC. Complete variable domain (other parts from reference TRBV7-9 and TRBJ2-1): DTGVSQNPRHKITKRGQNVTFRCDPISEHNRLYWYRQTLGQGPEFLTYFQNEAQLEKSRLLSDRFSAERPKGSFSTLEIQRTEQGDSAMYLCASSLGLESPGWFFGPGTRLTVL.

The chain combines TRBV6-1 with TRBJ1-2; perhaps TRBD1 as D (6 bases). The CDR3 has 13 amino acids. V gave up 4 bases and J gave up 8 bases, with 14 bases separating them. Germline assignment: CDR1 MNHNS and CDR2 SASEGT. Here the CDR3 reads CASSVPDRRGYTF. CDR3 DNA sequence: TGTGCCAGCAGTGTCCCGGACAGACGCGGCTACACCTTC.

As DNA, the CDR3 is TGTGCCAGCAGCTTAGCCACGGCCGGAAACACCATATATTTT. Translation gives CASSLATAGNTIYF. The J gene is TRBJ1-3, the V gene TRBV11-2; D unresolved. The V gene lost 1 base and the J gene lost 4 bases, with 8 bases spanning the gap. CDR3 length equals 14 residues. Germline lookup yields CDR1 SGHAT and CDR2 FQNNGV. The entire variable domain, with the rest obtained from reference TRBV11-2 and TRBJ1-3, is as follows: EAGVAQSPRYKIIEKRQSVAFWCNPISGHATLYWYQQILGQGPKLLIQFQNNGVVDDSQLPKDRFSAERLKGVDSTLKIQPAKLEDSAVYLCASSLATAGNTIYFGEGSWLTVV.

CDR3 sequence (DNA): TGCGCCAGCAGCCAAGATTTCTACCAAGAGACCCAGTACTTC. This codes for CASSQDFYQETQYF. The rearrangement uses TRBV4-1 and TRBJ2-5; D gene ambiguous. Deletions cut 0 bases from V and 0 bases from J, with 5 bases between. The CDR3 runs 14 residues. Germline assignment: CDR1 MGHRA and CDR2 YSYEKL.

The chain carries TRBV2 and TRBJ2-3, with 9 bases lining up with TRBD2. V shed 6 bases, J shed 2 bases, and the junction held 6 bases outside the gene matches. The germline V gene has CDR1 SNHLY and CDR2 FYNNEI. The CDR3 consists of 15 residues. The CDR3: CASSLTSGSTDTQYF. DNA for the CDR3: TGTGCCAGCAGCTTGACTAGCGGATCCACAGATACGCAGTATTTT.

This clone was detected only once. CDR3 in amino acids: CASSRQRGDYEQYF. CDR3 in DNA: TGTGCCAGCAGCCGACAGCGGGGGGACTACGAGCAGTACTTC. The chain recombines TRBV9 with TRBJ2-7; the match to TRBD2 covers 9 bases. The CDR3 consists of 14 residues. V trimming: 4 bases; J trimming: 3 bases; junction bases outside the gene matches: 5. Looked up from germline, CDR1 is SGDLS and CDR2 is YYNGEE.

The chain links TRBV6-1 to TRBJ2-2; TRBD1 aligns across 7 bases. The CDR3 covers 14 residues. Trimming removed 6 bases from V and 7 bases from J; junction bases left unmatched: 8. Germline assignment: CDR1 MNHNS and CDR2 SASEGT. As DNA, the CDR3 is TGTGCCAGCAGACTCGGACAGGTCTTCGGGGAGCTGTTTTTT. It translates to CASRLGQVFGELFF.

The CDR3 nucleotides are TGTGCCAGCAGCGTCCTCGCCGGGACACAACTACGCACAGATACGCAGTATTTT. Residues: CASSVLAGTQLRTDTQYF. The chain joins TRBV9 to TRBJ2-3; weak D call: TRBD1 (6 bases). CDR1 SGDLS and CDR2 YYNGEE come from the germline V gene. This CDR3 has 18 residues. V lost 2 bases and J lost 1, with 20 bases in between.